Below are 26 T cell receptor beta chains sequenced from a single sample in a study of T cell repertoires in cytomegalovirus infection. These receptors are not linked to any known antigen. TCRdb re-derived calls from the reads in MiXCR, one entry per CDR3 protein. Found here are 650,000 to 900,000 distinct CDR3 sequences, 25% to 30% of them singletons; the top ten hold about an eighth. The specimen was cultured CD8+ T cells from PBMCs, collected from culture after CMV antigen stimulation. The receptors come from a human donor in good health (CMV status not recorded). Some clones in this sample may be carry-over from other donors' samples.

This clonotype was recorded many times. This chain joins TRBV7-8 and TRBJ2-1; the match to TRBD1 covers 7 bases. J lost 5 bases, V lost 4 bases, and 5 bases had no gene match. CDR3 length: 14 amino acids. CDR1 and CDR2 (germline): SGHVS, FQNEAQ. CDR3 coding DNA: TGTGCCAGCAGCTCAAACAGGGGTGACAATGAGCAGTTCTTC. Residues: CASSSNRGDNEQFF.

The chain carries TRBV6-2 or TRBV6-3 and TRBJ1-2; 7 positions agree with TRBD1. This CDR3 is built from 14 residues. The V gene's germline CDR1 is MNHEY and CDR2 SVGEGT. The V segment lost 4 bases and the J segment 6 bases; nucleotides outside the gene matches: 8. The CDR3 spells CASSSFDRVDGYTF. The CDR3, as DNA: TGTGCCAGCAGTTCTTTCGACAGGGTGGATGGCTACACCTTC.

This sequence joins TRBV4-1 and TRBJ2-3; D is perhaps TRBD1 (6 bases). Germline V gene sequence: CDR1 MGHRA, CDR2 YSYEKL. The V end lost 8 bases, the J end lost 4 bases, and 19 bases lay between the germline ends. There are 15 residues in the CDR3. CDR3 protein: CASRQDRFRADTQYF. DNA of the CDR3: TGCGCCAGCCGACAAGACAGGTTTCGCGCAGATACGCAGTATTTT.

This sequence joins TRBV6-6 and TRBJ2-1; tentative D call: TRBD2 (6 bases). In germline, CDR1 is MNHNY, CDR2 SVGAGI (reference sequence). V lost 0 bases and J lost 4, with 13 bases in between. The CDR3 consists of 16 residues. CDR3 protein: CASSYSNLAPYNEQFF. The CDR3 DNA is TGTGCCAGCAGTTACTCTAATCTAGCGCCATACAATGAGCAGTTCTTC.

The rearrangement uses TRBV20-1 and TRBJ1-2; D not certain. Germline CDR1 DFQATT, CDR2 SNEGSKA (reference sequence). Trimming pared 3 bases from V and 2 bases from J, leaving 7 bases between. The CDR3 consists of 12 residues. For the CDR3, the DNA is TGCAGTGCTAGTCCCACAAACTATGGCTACACCTTC. Amino acid sequence: CSASPTNYGYTF.

This clonotype has more than one count but fewer than ten. This rearrangement joins TRBV7-9 to TRBJ2-7, with 10 bases identical to TRBD2. The CDR3 totals 15 residues. Germline-derived CDR1 and CDR2 are SEHNR and FQNEAQ (reference sequence). The V gene end was trimmed by 5 bases and the J gene end by 5 bases; junction bases not matched to a gene: 9. The CDR3 coding sequence is TGTGCCAGCAGCCCGCCCAGCGGGGGGGACCACGAGCAGTACGTC. Translation gives CASSPPSGGDHEQYV.

This clonotype appeared many times. This sequence joins TRBV7-4 and TRBJ2-1; TRBD2 matches 10 bases. Trimming removed 1 base from V and 3 bases from J; junction bases left unmatched: 0. Per the germline V gene, CDR1 is SGHVT and CDR2 is SQSDAQ. CDR3 length: 15 residues. This chain's CDR3 is CASSLGTSGYNEQFF. DNA for the CDR3: TGTGCCAGCAGCTTAGGGACTAGCGGCTACAATGAGCAGTTCTTC.

The chain has TRBV29-1 and TRBJ1-1; TRBD1 might be the D (5 bases). Germline-derived CDR1 and CDR2 are SQVTM and ANQGSEA. The CDR3 runs to 10 residues. V was trimmed by 3 bases and J by 8 bases, leaving 7 bases between them. CDR3 DNA: TGCAGCGTTGACGACAGCGAAGCTTTCTTT. It specifies CSVDDSEAFF. The whole variable domain, filled in from reference TRBV29-1 and TRBJ1-1, reads SAVISQKPSRDICQRGTSLTIQCQVDSQVTMMFWYRQQPGQSLTLIATANQGSEATYESGFVIDKFPISRPNLTFSTLTVSNMSPEDSSIYLCSVDDSEAFFGQGTRLTVV.

J is TRBJ1-2 and V is TRBV27; D call uncertain. Per germline, CDR1 MNHEY and CDR2 SMNVEV (reference sequence). The V end lost 8 bases, the J end lost 2 bases, and 12 bases lay between the germline ends. The CDR3 spans 13 residues. The CDR3 sequence: CASLGEGNYGYTF. The CDR3, as DNA: TGTGCCAGCCTTGGGGAGGGCAACTATGGCTACACCTTC.

This clonotype has ten or more counts. Written as DNA, the CDR3 is TGTGCTAGTGGTTTGGTACTGAGGGGGTCGGTGATAACCGGGGAGCTGTTTTTT. It yields the protein CASGLVLRGSVITGELFF. The V call is TRBV12-5, the J call TRBJ2-2, with a weak D call TRBD1 (6 bases). The length of the CDR3 is 18 residues. CDR1 is LGHNT and CDR2 is FRNRAP in the germline V gene. V was trimmed by 0 bases and J by 5 bases, leaving 19 bases between them.

This clonotype was recorded a few times. The chain couples TRBV27 to TRBJ2-3; D gene unclear. Trimming cost V 3 bases and J 3 bases, with 13 bases left between them. The length of the CDR3 is 15 residues. Germline-derived CDR1 and CDR2 are MNHEY and SMNVEV (reference sequence). The CDR3 nucleotides read TGTGCCAGCAGTTTTCGCAGGAGACCTACAGATACGCAGTATTTT. The encoded protein is CASSFRRRPTDTQYF.

In nucleotides, the CDR3 is TGTGCCATCAGTTTCCCTTCTAGCGGGGGGGCCTTAAGCAAGTTCTTC. This sequence encodes CAISFPSSGGALSKFF. This rearrangement joins TRBV10-3 to TRBJ2-1; 12 nucleotides align to TRBD2. Germline V CDR1 and CDR2: ENHRY, SYGVKD. The CDR3 is 16 residues long. Unmatched junction bases numbered 16, after V lost 5 bases and J lost 14 bases.

This clonotype has a count of ten or more. The chain recombines TRBV7-2 with TRBJ1-2; D remains ambiguous. The CDR3 totals 15 residues. Germline-derived CDR1 and CDR2 are SGHTA and FQGNSA. Between the trimmed V and J ends, which lost 1 base and 5 bases, there was a span of 14 bases. The CDR3 loop is CASSLDAALGYGYTF. CDR3 DNA: TGTGCCAGCAGCTTAGATGCAGCCCTTGGGTATGGCTACACCTTC.

The genes are TRBV12-3 or TRBV12-4 and TRBJ2-5; TRBD2 matches 10 bases. The CDR3 spans 15 residues. Unmatched junction bases numbered 4, after V lost 1 base and J lost 5 bases. In DNA form, the CDR3 reads TGTGCCAGCAGTTTAGACACTAGCGGGGTTGAGACCCAGTACTTC. It specifies CASSLDTSGVETQYF.

This clonotype occurred many times. The chain employs TRBV7-9 and TRBJ2-4, with D tentatively TRBD1 or TRBD2 (6 bases each). Between the trimmed V and J ends, which lost 5 bases and 8 bases, there was a span of 22 bases. The CDR3 is 16 amino acids. Germline V gene lookup returns CDR1 SEHNR and CDR2 FQNEAQ (reference sequence). The CDR3 region is CASSTPRGGEGDIQYF. In DNA, the CDR3 is TGTGCCAGCAGCACCCCCCGGGGAGGCGAGGGGGACATTCAGTACTTC.

The rearrangement uses TRBV12-3 or TRBV12-4 and TRBJ2-2, with TRBD2 matching 9 bases. J gave up 5 bases and V 2 bases, and 6 bases lay outside the gene matches. The CDR3 contains 16 residues. DNA for the CDR3: TGTGCCAGCAGTTTAAGGCGGGGGGGCCATACCGGGGAGCTGTTTTTT. Amino acids: CASSLRRGGHTGELFF.

This chain uses TRBV2 with TRBJ1-3, with D possibly TRBD1 on 6 matching bases. Per the germline V gene, CDR1 is SNHLY and CDR2 is FYNNEI. V was shortened by 0 bases and J by 0 bases, with 21 bases between the two germline ends. The CDR3 extends over 20 amino acids. As DNA, the CDR3 is TGTGCCAGCAGTGAAGCGCTAAAAGGGAACCCACAGGGCTCTGGAAACACCATATATTTT. Translation gives CASSEALKGNPQGSGNTIYF. The variable domain in full, completed from reference TRBV2 and TRBJ1-3, reads EPEVTQTPSHQVTQMGQEVILRCVPISNHLYFYWYRQILGQKVEFLVSFYNNEISEKSEIFDDQFSVERPDGSNFTLKIRSTKLEDSAMYFCASSEALKGNPQGSGNTIYFGEGSWLTVV.

This clonotype was seen more than once but under ten times. This chain joins TRBV19 and TRBJ2-1, with 10 bases aligning to TRBD1. After removal of 5 bases from V and 8 bases from J, the junction contained 9 bases not matched to a gene. Germline assignment: CDR1 LNHDA and CDR2 SQIVND (reference sequence). The CDR3 length is 15 residues. The DNA of the CDR3 is TGTGCCAGTAGTCAAGGGACAGGGGAGACCTATGAGCAGTTCTTC. This codes for CASSQGTGETYEQFF.

The V and J genes are TRBV10-3 and TRBJ2-3, with D uncertain. The CDR3 totals 16 residues. From germline, CDR1 is ENHRY and CDR2 SYGVKD. V was pared by 0 bases and J by 4 bases, with 14 bases between. The CDR3 region has the DNA TGTGCCATCAGTGAGTCATCGGGTCTGGGCGCAGATACGCAGTATTTT. Encoded protein: CAISESSGLGADTQYF.

This clonotype was picked up many times. The V call is TRBV7-9, the J call TRBJ1-4; no firm D call. V was cut by 1 base and J by 5 bases, with 5 bases left in between. The V gene's germline CDR1 is SEHNR and CDR2 FQNEAQ (reference sequence). This CDR3 spans 13 amino acids. CDR3 nucleotides: TGTGCCAGCAGCTTAGACTCCAATGAAAAACTGTTTTTT. Translation: CASSLDSNEKLFF.

Many counts were recorded for this clonotype. The V call is TRBV7-8, the J call TRBJ2-5; 8 nucleotides line up with TRBD2. This CDR3 is built from 15 residues. Per the germline V gene, CDR1 is SGHVS and CDR2 is FQNEAQ. V gave up 5 bases and J gave up 1 base; unmatched junction bases: 6. CDR3 coding DNA: TGTGCCAGCAGCCCAGACGGGAGGGCCCAAGAGACCCAGTACTTC. Translated: CASSPDGRAQETQYF.

This clonotype was seen a few times. The chain employs TRBV19 and TRBJ1-5; no definite D call. CDR3 length: 15 amino acids. Germline V gives CDR1 LNHDA, CDR2 SQIVND (reference sequence). Trimming cost V 3 bases and J 3 bases, with 12 bases left between them. The CDR3 sequence is CASSINDGFNQPQHF. For the CDR3, the DNA is TGTGCCAGTAGTATTAACGACGGCTTCAATCAGCCCCAGCATTTT.

This clonotype occurred a few times. The chain carries TRBV5-1 and TRBJ2-1; 10 bases line up with TRBD2. The CDR3 spans 18 residues. Germline V gives CDR1 SGHRS, CDR2 YFSETQ. V lost 3 bases and J lost 4; bases outside the gene matches: 13. CDR3 DNA: TGCGCCAGCAGCTCCCCCGATCCCCTAGCGGGGGAATACAATGAGCAGTTCTTC. This translates into CASSSPDPLAGEYNEQFF.

This clonotype has just a few counts. The chain carries TRBV12-5 and TRBJ1-5; TRBD1 matches at 7 bases. This CDR3 contains 13 residues. CDR1 is LGHNT and CDR2 is FRNRAP in the germline V gene. The V gene end was trimmed by 7 bases and the J gene end by 2 bases; junction bases not matched to a gene: 2. CDR3 residues: CASATGGNQPQHF. CDR3 bases: TGTGCTAGTGCCACAGGGGGCAATCAGCCCCAGCATTTT.

The chain uses TRBV6-5 and TRBJ2-5, with D unclear. V lost 2 bases to trimming and J lost 3 bases, with 13 bases between them. In germline, CDR1 is MNHEY, CDR2 SVGAGI. The CDR3 sequence is 15 residues long. CDR3 sequence (DNA): TGTGCCAGCAGTTACGCCGGCAGTCCGAAAGAGACCCAGTACTTC. It yields the protein CASSYAGSPKETQYF.

This clonotype was recorded a few times. The genes are TRBV29-1 and TRBJ1-2; D not resolved. V lost 0 bases and J lost 8, with 13 bases in between. This CDR3 contains 13 residues. Germline CDR1 SQVTM, CDR2 ANQGSEA. CDR3 sequence: CSVEDRLSAGYTF. Written as DNA, the CDR3 is TGCAGCGTTGAAGATCGTCTTAGTGCAGGCTACACCTTC.